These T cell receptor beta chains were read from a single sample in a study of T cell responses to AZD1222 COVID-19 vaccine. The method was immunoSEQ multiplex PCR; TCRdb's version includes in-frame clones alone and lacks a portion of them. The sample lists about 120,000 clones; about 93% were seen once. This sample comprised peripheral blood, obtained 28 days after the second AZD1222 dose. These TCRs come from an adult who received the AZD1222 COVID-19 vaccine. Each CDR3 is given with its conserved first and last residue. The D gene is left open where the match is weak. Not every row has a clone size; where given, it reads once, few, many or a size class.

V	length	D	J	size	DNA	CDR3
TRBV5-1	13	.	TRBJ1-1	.	TGCGCCAGCAGCCCTAACAGGGATCGGAGCGCTTTCTTT	CASSPNRDRSAFF
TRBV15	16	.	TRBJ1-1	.	TGTGCCACCAGCAGAGACGCGAACTATGGGGGCACTGAAGCTTTCTTT	CATSRDANYGGTEAFF
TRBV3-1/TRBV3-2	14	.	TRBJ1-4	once	TGTGCCAGCACTTTACGGACGGGGAATGAAAAACTGTTTTTT	CASTLRTGNEKLFF
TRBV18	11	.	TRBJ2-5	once	TGTGCCAGCTCACCGTTGGAGACCCAGTACTTC	CASSPLETQYF
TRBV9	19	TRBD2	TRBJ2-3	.	TGTGCCAGCAGCCCTCGACTAGCGGGGGGAGGTCCTAGCACAGATACGCAGTATTTT	CASSPRLAGGGPSTDTQYF
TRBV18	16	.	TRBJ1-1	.	TGTGCCAGCTCACCACCGGGGGTAGGCCCGGGGACTGAAGCTTTCTTT	CASSPPGVGPGTEAFF
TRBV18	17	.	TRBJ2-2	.	TGTGCCAGCTCACCACCGGGGGCAGGGGACTACACCGGGGAGCTGTTTTTT	CASSPPGAGDYTGELFF
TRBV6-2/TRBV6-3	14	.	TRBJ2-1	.	TGTGCCAGCAGCCCCCGGGAGTCCAGGTATGAGCAGTTCTTC	CASSPRESRYEQFF
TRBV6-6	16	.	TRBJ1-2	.	TGTGCCAGCAAGGGGATAAGAGGCAGAGAGAACTATGGCTACACCTTC	CASKGIRGRENYGYTF
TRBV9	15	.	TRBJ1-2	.	TGTGCCAGCAGCGGTCCGAGACAGGCCGTTTATGGCTACACCTTC	CASSGPRQAVYGYTF
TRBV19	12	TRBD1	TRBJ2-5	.	TGTGCCACCGCAGGGGGCGGGGAGACCCAGTACTTC	CATAGGGETQYF
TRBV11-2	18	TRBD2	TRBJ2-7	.	TGTGCCAGCAGCTTAGTCTCCCATAGTGGGACTAAGACCTACGAGCAGTACTTC	CASSLVSHSGTKTYEQYF
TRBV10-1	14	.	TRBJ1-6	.	TGCGCCAGCCCCGGACAAGGCCAAAATTCACCCCTCCACTTT	CASPGQGQNSPLHF
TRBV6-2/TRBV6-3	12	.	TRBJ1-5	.	TGTGCCAGCAGCTTTATTAATCAGCCCCAGCATTTT	CASSFINQPQHF
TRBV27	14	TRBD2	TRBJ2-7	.	TGTGCCAGCAGTTTACAGGGAGGGCCTCACGAGCAGTACTTC	CASSLQGGPHEQYF
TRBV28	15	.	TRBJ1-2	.	TGTGCCAGCAGTTTAGTGCAGGAGGATAAGTATGGCTACACCTTC	CASSLVQEDKYGYTF
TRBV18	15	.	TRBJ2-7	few	TGTGCCAGCTCACCAAAACGGGATTATGACAGCGAGCAGTACTTC	CASSPKRDYDSEQYF
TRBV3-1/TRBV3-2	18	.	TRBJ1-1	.	TGTGCCAGCAGCCAAACCCGGAGACTTAGACGGGCGAACACTGAAGCTTTCTTT	CASSQTRRLRRANTEAFF
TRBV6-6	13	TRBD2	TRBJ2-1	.	TGTGCCAGCAGTTACCTTTCGGGGGGTGAGCAGTTCTTC	CASSYLSGGEQFF
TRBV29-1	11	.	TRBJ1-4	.	TGCAGCGTTCGATTAGAGGAAAAACTGTTTTTT	CSVRLEEKLFF
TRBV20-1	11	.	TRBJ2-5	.	TGCAGTGCCTCTTCAACAGGGACCCAGTACTTC	CSASSTGTQYF
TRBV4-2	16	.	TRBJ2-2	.	TGTGCCAGCAGCCAAGACCTCATGACGAACACCGGGGAGCTGTTTTTT	CASSQDLMTNTGELFF
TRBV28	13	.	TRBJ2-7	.	TGTGCCAGCTCGGTAGGGCAGGGGGGTGAGCAGTACTTC	CASSVGQGGEQYF
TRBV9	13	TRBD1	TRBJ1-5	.	TGTGCCAGCGGGACAGGGGTGGATCAGCCCCAGCATTTT	CASGTGVDQPQHF
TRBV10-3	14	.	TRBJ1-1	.	TGTGCCATCAGTGTGGAGCGAGGGAACACTGAAGCTTTCTTT	CAISVERGNTEAFF
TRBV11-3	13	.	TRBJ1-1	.	TGTGCCAGCAGCTTAGGAGGGAACACTGAAGCTTTCTTT	CASSLGGNTEAFF
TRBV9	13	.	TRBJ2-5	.	TGTGCCAGCAGCGTAGTAGGTGGAGAGACCCAGTACTTC	CASSVVGGETQYF
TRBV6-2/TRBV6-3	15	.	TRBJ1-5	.	TGTGCCAGCAGTTACTTGCAGAGCCCAAATCAGCCCCAGCATTTT	CASSYLQSPNQPQHF
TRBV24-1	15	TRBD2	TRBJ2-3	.	TGTGCCACCAGTGATGCGGGAGGGAACTCAGATACGCAGTATTTT	CATSDAGGNSDTQYF
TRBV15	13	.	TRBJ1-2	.	TGTGCCACCAGCTCTGAGGGGACCTATGGCTACACCTTC	CATSSEGTYGYTF
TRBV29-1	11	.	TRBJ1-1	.	TGCAGCGGGGTTAAAGGGACTGAAGCTTTCTTT	CSGVKGTEAFF
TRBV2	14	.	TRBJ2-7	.	TGTGCCAGCACTGCGGAATCGGGAATCAACGAGCAGTACTTC	CASTAESGINEQYF
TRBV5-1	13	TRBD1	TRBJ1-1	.	TGCGCCAGCAGCTTCACAGGGGTCACTGAAGCTTTCTTT	CASSFTGVTEAFF
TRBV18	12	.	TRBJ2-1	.	TGTGCCAGCTCACCGTTAGTGTATGAGCAGTTCTTC	CASSPLVYEQFF
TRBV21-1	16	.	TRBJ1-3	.	TGTGCCAGCAGCAAAGAGGACACGCTCTCTGGAAACACCATATATTTT	CASSKEDTLSGNTIYF
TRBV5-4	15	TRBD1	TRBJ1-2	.	TGTGCCAGCAGCTTGGTAGTTCAGGGGGCCGGCGGCTACACCTTC	CASSLVVQGAGGYTF